These T cell receptor beta chains were read from a single sample in a study of T-cell reconstitution after alpha-beta-depleted transplantation in children. TCRdb redid the calling of the PCR reads with MiXCR, one entry per CDR3 protein. Of some 200,000 distinct CDR3 sequences listed, 9.7% were seen once; the top ten hold roughly 5.1%. The source was PBMCs from the stem cell graft donor, collected from the stem cell graft. The receptor source for this set is a human donor who donated a stem cell graft to a child with SCID. Both conserved end residues are part of each CDR3. The D gene is left open where the match is weak. Some rows have no size entry. The others give once, few or many, or a class for an expanded clone.

d_gene: TRBD2
abundance: many
j_gene: TRBJ2-5
v_gene: TRBV5-1
CDR3nt: TGCGCCAGCAGCTTGGGTCAAGCGGGGAGTCCAGAGACCCAGTACTTC
CDR3aa: CASSLGQAGSPETQYF

d_gene: -
abundance: -
j_gene: TRBJ1-1
v_gene: TRBV20-1
CDR3nt: TGCAATGCTAGTTCCGTACACACCGAAGCTTTCTTT
CDR3aa: CNASSVHTEAFF

d_gene: TRBD1
abundance: many
j_gene: TRBJ2-3
v_gene: TRBV7-9
CDR3nt: TGTGCCCGCATGGACAGGGAGACGGATACGCAGTATTTT
CDR3aa: CARMDRETDTQYF

d_gene: -
abundance: many
j_gene: TRBJ2-7
v_gene: TRBV19
CDR3nt: TGTGCCAGCAGCCGCGGGACAACTTTCTACGAGCAGTACTTC
CDR3aa: CASSRGTTFYEQYF

d_gene: -
abundance: many
j_gene: TRBJ1-4
v_gene: TRBV20-1
CDR3nt: TGCAGTGCTAGAGCCCGCGGGGCAGGGATACATGAAAAACTGTTTTTT
CDR3aa: CSARARGAGIHEKLFF

d_gene: -
abundance: many
j_gene: TRBJ1-4
v_gene: TRBV5-1
CDR3nt: TGCGCCAGCAGCATAGGCTTGGGTACTAATGAAAAACTGTTTTTT
CDR3aa: CASSIGLGTNEKLFF

d_gene: -
abundance: many
j_gene: TRBJ2-5
v_gene: TRBV5-1
CDR3nt: TGCGCCAGCAGCCGAGTTGAGACCCAGTACTTC
CDR3aa: CASSRVETQYF

d_gene: -
abundance: many
j_gene: TRBJ2-3
v_gene: TRBV5-5
CDR3nt: TGTGCCAGCACCATTGTCTTAGGACAAGGGGTCGTCGGTACGCAGTATTTT
CDR3aa: CASTIVLGQGVVGTQYF

d_gene: TRBD1
abundance: many
j_gene: TRBJ1-2
v_gene: TRBV2
CDR3nt: TGTGCCAGCCGGCAGGGGGCCTATGGCTACACCTTC
CDR3aa: CASRQGAYGYTF

d_gene: -
abundance: many
j_gene: TRBJ2-1
v_gene: TRBV2
CDR3nt: TGTGCCAGCAGTGGAGACAGCTACAATGAGCAGTTCTTC
CDR3aa: CASSGDSYNEQFF

d_gene: -
abundance: many
j_gene: TRBJ2-2
v_gene: TRBV27
CDR3nt: TGTGCCAGCAGCCTCACTCAGACCGGGGAGCTGTTTTTT
CDR3aa: CASSLTQTGELFF

d_gene: -
abundance: many
j_gene: TRBJ1-2
v_gene: TRBV7-9
CDR3nt: TGTGCCAGCAGCTTAGCACATTGGGGGAACTATGGCTACACCTTC
CDR3aa: CASSLAHWGNYGYTF

d_gene: -
abundance: many
j_gene: TRBJ1-1
v_gene: TRBV30
CDR3nt: TGTGCCTGGAGCGTCCGGGACTTGGCTTTCTTT
CDR3aa: CAWSVRDLAFF

d_gene: -
abundance: many
j_gene: TRBJ2-7
v_gene: TRBV20-1
CDR3nt: TGCAGTGAAAGCCCGGCTCGGAATACCAACGAGCAGTACTTC
CDR3aa: CSESPARNTNEQYF

d_gene: TRBD1
abundance: many
j_gene: TRBJ2-7
v_gene: TRBV5-1
CDR3nt: TGCGCCAGCAGCCGTCAACCACCGGGACAGGGCTACTACGAGCAGTACTTC
CDR3aa: CASSRQPPGQGYYEQYF

d_gene: TRBD1
abundance: many
j_gene: TRBJ1-2
v_gene: TRBV15
CDR3nt: TGTGCCACCAGCAGCGGACAGGGATTCTATGGCTACACCTTC
CDR3aa: CATSSGQGFYGYTF

d_gene: -
abundance: many
j_gene: TRBJ1-1
v_gene: TRBV20-1
CDR3nt: TGCAGTGCTAGAGACCCTAGTATTGGACAGTTAAACACTGAAGCTTTCTTT
CDR3aa: CSARDPSIGQLNTEAFF

d_gene: TRBD1
abundance: many
j_gene: TRBJ2-1
v_gene: TRBV27
CDR3nt: TGTGCCAGCAGGAATATAGGGACAGGCCTCAATGAGCAGTTCTTC
CDR3aa: CASRNIGTGLNEQFF

d_gene: TRBD2
abundance: many
j_gene: TRBJ2-7
v_gene: TRBV5-1
CDR3nt: TGCGCCAGCAGCCCATTTCCGGGGGGTGGTTACGAGCAGTACTTC
CDR3aa: CASSPFPGGGYEQYF

d_gene: -
abundance: many
j_gene: TRBJ1-2
v_gene: TRBV3-1
CDR3nt: TGTGCCAGCAGCTCATTAAAGGACAGCATCTATGGCTACACCTTC
CDR3aa: CASSSLKDSIYGYTF

d_gene: -
abundance: many
j_gene: TRBJ2-4
v_gene: TRBV5-1
CDR3nt: TGCGCCAGCAGTCCGGGGGAAAACATTCAGTACTTC
CDR3aa: CASSPGENIQYF

d_gene: -
abundance: many
j_gene: TRBJ2-7
v_gene: TRBV15
CDR3nt: TGTGCCACCAGCAGAGTTGGGATCCCCTACGAGCAGTACTTC
CDR3aa: CATSRVGIPYEQYF

d_gene: TRBD1
abundance: many
j_gene: TRBJ2-6
v_gene: TRBV13
CDR3nt: TGTGCCAGCAGCTTAGGGGACAGGGACGTCTCTGGGGCCAACGTCCTGACTTTC
CDR3aa: CASSLGDRDVSGANVLTF

d_gene: -
abundance: many
j_gene: TRBJ2-2
v_gene: TRBV12-3/TRBV12-4
CDR3nt: TGTGCCAGCAGGGCCTTTGGGGGGAGCACCGGGGAGCTGTTTTTT
CDR3aa: CASRAFGGSTGELFF

d_gene: -
abundance: many
j_gene: TRBJ1-5
v_gene: TRBV15
CDR3nt: TGTGCCACCAGCAGCGGTGCAGGGTTTAATCAGCCCCAGCATTTT
CDR3aa: CATSSGAGFNQPQHF

d_gene: -
abundance: -
j_gene: TRBJ1-4
v_gene: TRBV12-3/TRBV12-4
CDR3nt: TGTACCAGCAGCACCTCTCGGGACGCAACTAATGAAAAACTGTTTTTT
CDR3aa: CTSSTSRDATNEKLFF

d_gene: -
abundance: many
j_gene: TRBJ1-2
v_gene: TRBV5-1
CDR3nt: TGCGCCAGCAGCTTGGAGGGGGACTATGGCTACACCTTC
CDR3aa: CASSLEGDYGYTF

d_gene: TRBD1
abundance: many
j_gene: TRBJ1-5
v_gene: TRBV20-1
CDR3nt: TGCAGTGCTAGCCTGGGACAGGAGGGTCAGCCCCAGCATTTT
CDR3aa: CSASLGQEGQPQHF

d_gene: -
abundance: many
j_gene: TRBJ2-1
v_gene: TRBV4-1
CDR3nt: TGCGCCAGCAGCCAAGAAGGCCAGGGAGTGGGCGATGAGCAGTTCTTC
CDR3aa: CASSQEGQGVGDEQFF

d_gene: -
abundance: -
j_gene: TRBJ2-2
v_gene: TRBV5-1
CDR3nt: TGCGCCAGCAGCTTGGCCGCGGGGGCCCCCGGGGAGCTGTTTTTT
CDR3aa: CASSLAAGAPGELFF

d_gene: -
abundance: many
j_gene: TRBJ1-5
v_gene: TRBV2
CDR3nt: TGTGCCAGCAGAGAGGACAGTGGGAATCAGCCCCAGCATTTT
CDR3aa: CASREDSGNQPQHF

d_gene: TRBD1
abundance: many
j_gene: TRBJ1-1
v_gene: TRBV6-1
CDR3nt: TGTGCCAGCAGTGATCCGGGACAGGGACGGAACACTGAAGCTTTCTTT
CDR3aa: CASSDPGQGRNTEAFF

d_gene: -
abundance: many
j_gene: TRBJ1-6
v_gene: TRBV7-8
CDR3nt: TGTGCCAGCAGCTTAGTCTCGCGGGGCTTGGGGGGATCACCCCTCCACTTT
CDR3aa: CASSLVSRGLGGSPLHF

d_gene: -
abundance: many
j_gene: TRBJ2-1
v_gene: TRBV7-8
CDR3nt: TGTGCCAGCAGCGGCTCGAGGGGGGTATACAATGAGCAGTTCTTC
CDR3aa: CASSGSRGVYNEQFF

d_gene: -
abundance: many
j_gene: TRBJ1-2
v_gene: TRBV5-1
CDR3nt: TGCGCCAGCAGCCCCCGGGAGTCCGGGTATGGCTACACCTTC
CDR3aa: CASSPRESGYGYTF

d_gene: -
abundance: once
j_gene: TRBJ2-1
v_gene: TRBV20-1
CDR3nt: TGCAGTTTTTGGGGCCAGGTTCCGGGGTTGCTTTGGGATGAGCAGTTCTTC
CDR3aa: CSFWGQVPGLLWDEQFF

d_gene: -
abundance: many
j_gene: TRBJ2-3
v_gene: TRBV7-2
CDR3nt: TGTGCCAGCAGCTTGATGACCCTCACAGATACGCAGTATTTT
CDR3aa: CASSLMTLTDTQYF

d_gene: -
abundance: -
j_gene: TRBJ1-6
v_gene: TRBV7-2
CDR3nt: TGTGCCAGCAGCAGTAGGAGCTCCTATAGTTCACCCCTCCACTTT
CDR3aa: CASSSRSSYSSPLHF